This T cell receptor beta chain originates from a study of T-cell reconstitution after alpha-beta-depleted transplantation in children. Study-level points and caveats: Reportedly, only several hundred clones from non-depleted graft cells drove alpha-beta T-cell counts at about two months. T-cell counts and diversity at one year following transplant were attributed mainly to newly produced T cells. Surviving recipient cells, namely T cells and thymic progenitors, were the source of high day-60 TCRbeta diversity in some patients.

In its sample, this clonotype was seen many times. Antigen: not known. The library targeted TCRbeta and was prepared with unique molecular identifiers. TCRdb reprocessed the PCR reads with MiXCR, giving one entry per CDR3 protein. This repertoire shows about 110,000 distinct CDR3 sequences, around 6.4% found once; its top ten account for 23%. The sequence derives from a male patient between 2 and 10 years old who had a stem cell transplant for acute lymphoblastic leukemia, so the T cells may come from the graft donor. Sequencing used PBMCs, mostly from graft donor cells, obtained 360 days after TCRalphabeta/CD19-depleted stem cell transplant.

The CDR3 nucleotides read TGTGCCAGCAGCTTAGGCGGGAGTGCTAGCACAGATACGCAGTATTTT. Translated, it gives CASSLGGSASTDTQYF. The rearrangement uses TRBV7-3 and TRBJ2-3; TRBD2 aligns across 7 bases. V was pared by 2 bases and J by 0 bases, with 5 bases of the junction left unmatched. Germline assignment: CDR1 SGHTA and CDR2 FQGTGA. CDR3 length: 16 amino acids.